The 6 T cell receptor beta chains below all came from one sample that was sequenced in a study of glioma-infiltrating T cells after dendritic cell vaccination. This table comes from immunoSEQ multiplex PCR, and its TCRdb copy is limited to in-frame clones, with some not included. The sample records about 65,000 clones, approximately 86% being singletons. The time point was: after dendritic cell vaccination, including at tumor progression/relapse. This specimen was blood, taken after dendritic cell vaccination. Every receptor here comes from a human donor with glioblastoma.

V and J are TRBV10-2 and TRBJ2-7; D is perhaps TRBD2 (6 bases). V lost 3 bases and J 2 bases, leaving 11 bases between the germline ends. CDR3 length: 14 residues. Germline CDR1 reads WSHSY; CDR2 reads SAAADI. CDR3 sequence: CASSDFGGTYEQYF. DNA of the CDR3: TGCGCCAGCAGTGACTTCGGGGGAACCTACGAGCAGTACTTC.

On this clone itself: Mismatch with germline at one junction end may stem from a read error. This chain links TRBV9 with TRBJ2-1; weak D call: TRBD1 (6 bases). The CDR3 totals 13 residues. Germline lookup yields CDR1 SGDLS and CDR2 YYNGEE. CDR3 residues: CASSERGLPPSVF. As DNA, the CDR3 is TGTGCCAGCAGCGAGAGGGGGTTACCCCCTTCGGTCTTC.

V is TRBV13 and J is TRBJ2-3, with 8 bases lining up with TRBD2. Germline V lookup: CDR1 PRHDT, CDR2 FYEKMQ (reference sequence). After removal of 5 bases from V and 5 bases from J, the junction contained 6 bases not matched to a gene. This CDR3 has 14 amino acids. DNA for the CDR3: TGTGCCAGCAGCGGCGGGACTAGGAAAGATACGCAGTATTTT. Translation: CASSGGTRKDTQYF.

The chain couples TRBV29-1 to TRBJ2-1, with D unresolved. This CDR3 region has 11 residues. Germline assignment: CDR1 SQVTM and CDR2 ANQGSEA. Between the trimmed V and J ends, which lost 5 bases and 8 bases, there was a span of 10 bases. The CDR3 protein is CSVSPHDEQFF. CDR3 nucleotides: TGCAGCGTTTCCCCCCATGATGAGCAGTTCTTC.

This clone has a single count. This rearrangement joins TRBV28 to TRBJ2-3, with D unresolved. The CDR3 is made up of 12 amino acids. The V gene lost 8 bases and the J gene lost 2 bases, with 8 bases spanning the gap. Germline V lookup: CDR1 MDHEN, CDR2 SYDVKM. The CDR3 DNA reads as TGTGCCAGCTCGAAAGCCACAGATACGCAGTATTTT. The encoded protein is CASSKATDTQYF.

The chain employs TRBV18 and TRBJ1-2, with TRBD1 matching over 12 bases. Germline V gene sequence: CDR1 KGHSH, CDR2 LQKENI. This CDR3 region has 15 residues. J gave up 6 bases and V 6 bases, and 8 bases lay outside the gene matches. The chain's CDR3 is CASSPMGQGAHGYTF. The CDR3 DNA follows: TGTGCCAGCTCTCCTATGGGACAGGGGGCTCATGGCTACACCTTC.